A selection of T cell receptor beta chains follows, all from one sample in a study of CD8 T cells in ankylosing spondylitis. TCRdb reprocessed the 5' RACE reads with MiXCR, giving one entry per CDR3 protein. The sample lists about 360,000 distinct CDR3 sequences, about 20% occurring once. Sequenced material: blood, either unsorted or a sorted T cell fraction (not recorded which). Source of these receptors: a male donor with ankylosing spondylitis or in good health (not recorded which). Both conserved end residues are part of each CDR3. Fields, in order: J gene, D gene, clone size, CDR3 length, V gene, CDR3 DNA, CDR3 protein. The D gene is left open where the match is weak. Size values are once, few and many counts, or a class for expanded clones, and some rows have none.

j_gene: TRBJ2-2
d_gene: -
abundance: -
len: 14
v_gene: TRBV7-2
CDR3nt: TGTGCCAGCAGCTTATCACAGCTCACCGGGGAGCTGTTTTTT
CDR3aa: CASSLSQLTGELFF

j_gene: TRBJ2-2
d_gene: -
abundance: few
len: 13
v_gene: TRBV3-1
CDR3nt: TGTGCCAGCAGCTACGAGCTGAGCGGGGAGCTGTTTTTT
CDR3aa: CASSYELSGELFF

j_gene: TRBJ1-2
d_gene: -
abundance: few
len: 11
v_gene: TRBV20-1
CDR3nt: TGCAGTGCTAGAGAGGCAGTCGACGTTGGATTC
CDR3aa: CSAREAVDVGF

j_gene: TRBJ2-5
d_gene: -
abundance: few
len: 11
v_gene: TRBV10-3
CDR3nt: TGTGCCACCCTAGAGCGGGAGACCCAGTACTTC
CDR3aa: CATLERETQYF

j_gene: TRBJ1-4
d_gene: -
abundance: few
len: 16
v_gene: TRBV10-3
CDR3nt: TGTGCCATCAGTGAGTCGTTCGTGGCAACTAATGAAAAACTGTTTTTT
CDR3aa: CAISESFVATNEKLFF

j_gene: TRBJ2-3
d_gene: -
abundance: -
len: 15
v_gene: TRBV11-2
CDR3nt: TGTGCCAGCAGATCCAAGGGGTACAGCACAGATACGCAGTATTTT
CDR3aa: CASRSKGYSTDTQYF

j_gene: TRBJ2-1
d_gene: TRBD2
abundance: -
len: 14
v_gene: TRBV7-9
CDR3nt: TGTGCCAGCACGGAGACTAGCCCTTACAATGAGCAGTTCTTC
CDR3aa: CASTETSPYNEQFF

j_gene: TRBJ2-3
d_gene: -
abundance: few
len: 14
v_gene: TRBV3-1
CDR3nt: TGTGCCAGCAGCCACCGACAGAGCACAGATACGCAGTATTTT
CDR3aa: CASSHRQSTDTQYF

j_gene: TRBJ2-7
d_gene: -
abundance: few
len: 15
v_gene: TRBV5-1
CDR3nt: TGCGCCAGCAGTGATTATACAGGGAGCTCCTACGAGCAGTACTTC
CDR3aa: CASSDYTGSSYEQYF

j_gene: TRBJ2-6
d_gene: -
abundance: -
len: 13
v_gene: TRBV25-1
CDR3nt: TGTGCCAGCAGTGAAGGTGGGGCCAACGTCCTGACTTTC
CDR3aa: CASSEGGANVLTF

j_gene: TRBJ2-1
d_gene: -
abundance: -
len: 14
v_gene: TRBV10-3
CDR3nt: TGTGCCATCAGTGTGGCGGGGGCTACCAATGAGCAGTTCTTC
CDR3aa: CAISVAGATNEQFF

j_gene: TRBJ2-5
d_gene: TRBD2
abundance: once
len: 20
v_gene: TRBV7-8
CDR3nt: TGTGCCAGCAGCTTAGCGCTGGGGGCTAGCGGGGACTCGTACCAAGAGACCCAGTACTTC
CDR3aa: CASSLALGASGDSYQETQYF

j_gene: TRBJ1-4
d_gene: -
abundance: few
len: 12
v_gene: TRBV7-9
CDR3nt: TGTGCCAGCAGCGGAACCGGGCCTCAGCACTTTTTT
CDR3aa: CASSGTGPQHFF

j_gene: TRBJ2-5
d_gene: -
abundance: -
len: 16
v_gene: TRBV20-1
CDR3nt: TGCAGTGCTAGAGATCTCTCGGGGCCGCGGCAAGAGACCCAGTACTTC
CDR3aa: CSARDLSGPRQETQYF

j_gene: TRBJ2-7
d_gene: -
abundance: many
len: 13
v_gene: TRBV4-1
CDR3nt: TGCGCCAGCAGCCCCGCCCCGGGGTACGAGCAGTACTTC
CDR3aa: CASSPAPGYEQYF

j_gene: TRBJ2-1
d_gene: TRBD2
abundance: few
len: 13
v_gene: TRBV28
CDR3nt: TGTGCCAGCAGACCGGGACTAGTACCTGAGCAGTTCTTC
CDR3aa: CASRPGLVPEQFF

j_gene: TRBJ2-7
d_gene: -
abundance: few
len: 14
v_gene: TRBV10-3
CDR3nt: TGTGCCATCAAAGCAGGGGTGATTTGGGACGAGCAGTACTTC
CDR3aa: CAIKAGVIWDEQYF